Shown below are 12 T cell receptor beta chains from a single sample sequenced in a study of shared clonotypes between healthy human individuals. The assay was immunoSEQ multiplex PCR, and TCRdb's table has in-frame clones only and misses some. The data contain millions of clones, 85% to 95% of them singletons. The naive CD8 population came from CD45RO-negative cells selected for CCR7, without terminally differentiated effector memory CD45RA+ cells. Sequenced input: naive CD8+ T cells sorted from blood. These receptors all stem from a man between 18 and 29 years old in good health.

The rearrangement uses TRBV28 and TRBJ2-7; D might be TRBD1 or TRBD2, each matching 5 bases. V was shortened by 5 bases and J by 6 bases, with 17 bases between the two germline ends. The CDR3 sequence is 14 residues long. Germline lookup yields CDR1 MDHEN and CDR2 SYDVKM. The CDR3 DNA reads as TGTGCCAGCAGTACCCGGGGCGAAGGCAGCGAGCAGTACTTC. Protein: CASSTRGEGSEQYF.

The chain recombines TRBV27 with TRBJ2-1, with 7 bases aligning to TRBD2. Germline V CDR1 and CDR2: MNHEY, SMNVEV (reference sequence). The CDR3 runs to 16 residues. The junction had 10 bases not matched to a gene; V was cut back by 5 bases and J by 3 bases. The CDR3, as DNA: TGTGCCAGCAGTCCCCCTAGCGGCAAAGACTACAATGAGCAGTTCTTC. Its protein product is CASSPPSGKDYNEQFF.

This clone was detected once. The chain recombines TRBV6-1 with TRBJ2-1, with D uncertain. The V end lost 7 bases, the J end lost 0 bases, and 10 bases lay between the germline ends. This CDR3 has 14 amino acids. Germline assignment: CDR1 MNHNS and CDR2 SASEGT. In nucleotides, the CDR3 is TGTGCCAGCACTCTTACGAGCTCCTACAATGAGCAGTTCTTC. Residues: CASTLTSSYNEQFF.

The chain recombines TRBV2 with TRBJ2-3; either TRBD1 or TRBD2 may supply D (5 bases each). The V end was cut by 4 bases, the J end by 6 bases, with 14 bases between. The CDR3 runs 14 residues. Germline V gene lookup returns CDR1 SNHLY and CDR2 FYNNEI. As DNA, the CDR3 is TGTGCCAGCAGTGGGGACGGGTCCTGGGATACGCAGTATTTT. Its protein product is CASSGDGSWDTQYF.

The genes are TRBV15 and TRBJ2-7; D gene unclear. Germline loops: CDR1 LNHNV, CDR2 YYDKDF (reference sequence). The CDR3 runs 14 residues. Trimming removed 0 bases at V and 3 bases at J, with 9 bases between. This chain's CDR3 is CATSRDALNYEQYF. CDR3 DNA: TGTGCCACCAGCAGAGATGCTCTGAACTACGAGCAGTACTTC. The full variable domain, with the rest looked up from reference TRBV15 and TRBJ2-7, is DAMVIQNPRYQVTQFGKPVTLSCSQTLNHNVMYWYQQKSSQAPKLLFHYYDKDFNNEADTPDNFQSRRPNTSFCFLDIRSPGLGDTAMYLCATSRDALNYEQYFGPGTRLTVT.

The table lists this clone with a few counts. CDR3 protein: CASSHGGQVSTGELFF. DNA of the CDR3: TGTGCCAGCAGCCATGGGGGACAGGTGTCCACCGGGGAGCTGTTTTTT. The chain carries TRBV9 and TRBJ2-2, with TRBD1 matching 8 bases. The germline CDR1 and CDR2 sequences are SGDLS and YYNGEE. CDR3 length: 16 amino acids. The trim removed 4 bases at V and 4 bases at J, leaving 9 bases unmatched.

The chain has TRBV27 and TRBJ2-7; 11 bases fit TRBD2. The CDR3 has 15 amino acids. Looked up from germline, CDR1 is MNHEY and CDR2 is SMNVEV (reference sequence). The J segment lost 4 bases and the V segment lost 5 bases, leaving 7 bases of the junction unmatched. The CDR3 loop reads CASSVAGGRYYEQYF. In nucleotides, the CDR3 is TGTGCCAGCAGTGTAGCGGGGGGGCGGTATTACGAGCAGTACTTC.

This clone occurred a few times. The chain is built from TRBV30 and TRBJ2-6; 8 bases line up with TRBD1. This CDR3 has 15 residues. CDR1 is GTSNPN and CDR2 is SVGIG in the germline V gene (reference sequence). The junction had 4 bases not matched to a gene; V was cut back by 5 bases and J by 1 base. The CDR3 coding sequence is TGTGCCTGGGGGCAGGGGGCTTCTGGGGCCAACGTCCTGACTTTC. Translating gives CAWGQGASGANVLTF.

The rearrangement joins TRBV10-3 to TRBJ2-7; D perhaps matches TRBD1 (6 bases). Germline V lookup: CDR1 ENHRY, CDR2 SYGVKD. V lost 0 bases and J 3 bases, leaving 9 bases between the germline ends. The CDR3 contains 14 residues. CDR3 sequence reads: CAISESGHNYEQYF. CDR3 bases: TGTGCCATCAGTGAGTCGGGACACAACTACGAGCAGTACTTC.

V usage is TRBV2 and J usage is TRBJ2-3, with 12 bases identical to TRBD2. With 4 bases clipped from V and 5 bases from J, the junction kept 7 bases outside the gene matches. The CDR3 is 16 amino acids. Per germline, CDR1 SNHLY and CDR2 FYNNEI. The CDR3 is CASSARLAGVKDTQYF. As DNA, the CDR3 is TGTGCCAGCAGTGCCAGACTAGCGGGAGTCAAAGATACGCAGTATTTT. The whole variable domain, filled in from reference TRBV2 and TRBJ2-3, reads EPEVTQTPSHQVTQMGQEVILRCVPISNHLYFYWYRQILGQKVEFLVSFYNNEISEKSEIFDDQFSVERPDGSNFTLKIRSTKLEDSAMYFCASSARLAGVKDTQYFGPGTRLTVL.

The chain joins TRBV6-5 to TRBJ1-1; no reliable D call. The germline gives CDR1 MNHEY, CDR2 SVGAGI. Trimming took off 2 bases at V and 10 bases at J, with 14 bases between the two ends. The CDR3 covers 13 residues. The DNA of the CDR3 is TGTGCCAGCAGTTACACCGATGCCGACGGAGCTTTCTTT. Protein sequence: CASSYTDADGAFF.

The chain couples TRBV5-1 to TRBJ2-3; perhaps TRBD1 as D (6 bases). CDR1 is SGHRS and CDR2 is YFSETQ in the germline V gene. The CDR3 has 15 amino acids. V lost 7 bases, J lost 2 bases, and 17 bases lay in between. The DNA for the CDR3 is TGCGCCAGCTTTGCGGCAGGACAGAACACAGATACGCAGTATTTT. This codes for CASFAAGQNTDTQYF.